This T cell receptor (beta chain) stems from a study of monozygotic twins with inflammatory bowel disease. TCRdb derives one entry per CDR3 protein from the 5' RACE reads, leaving out DNA. Recorded for this sample: 310,000 or so distinct CDR3 sequences. The germline V gene encodes CDR1 DFQATT and CDR2 SNEGSKA (reference sequence). This CDR3 has 14 residues. Points from the study as a whole: Relative to healthy twins, IBD patients had fewer clonotypes in common with others, a gap that was especially apparent with disease activity. The study found lower TCRbeta diversity (inverse Simpson) in IBD patients than in healthy co-twins.

In regard to this clonotype: Its antigen is unidentified.

The chain is built from TRBV20-1 and TRBJ2-7; TCRdb lists TRBD2, though no DNA is available to test this call. Material for sequencing was blood. The clonotype was recovered from a human donor with ulcerative colitis or Crohn's disease, or a healthy co-twin of an affected twin (not recorded which). The CDR3 here is CSAGGRASHYEQYF.